This TCR beta chain derives from a study of CD8+ T cells in alopecia areata. The overall study: Patients received oral tofacitinib, 5 to 10 mg twice daily, for moderate-to-severe alopecia areata. The authors scored treated patients' severity by affected scalp percentage. Study-level findings and limits: Shared TCR sequences were less clear between patients than in mice, possibly partly from HLA diversity.

Looked up from germline, CDR1 is LNHDA and CDR2 is SQIVND (reference sequence). The CDR3 extends over 16 amino acids. V was shortened by 5 bases and J by 2 bases, with 18 bases between the two germline ends. It was cDNA, reverse transcribed from extracted RNA, that served as the sequencing template. Sequencing was performed with immunoSEQ multiplex PCR; in TCRdb, only in-frame clones are kept and a portion is missing. The table has about 280,000 clones, roughly 60% seen once. Treatment here: oral pan-JAK inhibitor, 5-10 mg twice daily. Of note for this clone: The antigen remains undetermined.

The specimen comprised CD4+ T cells sorted from blood, sampled at week 24, from a patient treated with tofacitinib. This sequence joins TRBV19 and TRBJ2-5; D might be TRBD2 (5 bases). This sequence originates from a human donor with alopecia areata. CDR3 sequence: CASSPIPRVQQETQYF. CDR3 coding DNA: TGTGCCAGTAGTCCTATACCGAGGGTCCAACAAGAGACCCAGTACTTC.